This T cell receptor (beta chain) was obtained from a study of blood T cell repertoires in COVID-19. Background on the study: T cells, B-cell-depleted T cells, or PBMCs supplied cDNA or gDNA.

Sequenced by immunoSEQ multiplex PCR; TCRdb stores in-frame clones only, minus some. The top ten hold around 7.4% of the sample, which has 210,000 or so clones, 80% seen once. Germline trimming cut 0 bases from V and 2 bases from J; bases unmatched to any gene: 10. The germline V gene has CDR1 SGDLS and CDR2 YYNGEE. This CDR3 is built from 18 residues. The chain recombines TRBV9 with TRBJ2-2, with 7 bases matching TRBD2. Sequencing was performed on PBMCs or T cells enriched from blood (not recorded which). The sequence was obtained from a woman aged 40 to 49 with acute COVID-19. The CDR3 region is CASSVGGRREYNTGELFF. The CDR3 nucleotides are TGTGCCAGCAGCGTAGGGGGTCGGCGGGAGTACAACACCGGGGAGCTGTTTTTT. Using reference TRBV9 and TRBJ2-2 for the parts outside the CDR3, the full variable domain is DSGVTQTPKHLITATGQRVTLRCSPRSGDLSVYWYQQSLDQGLQFLIQYYNGEERAKGNILERFSAQQFPDLHSELNLSSLELGDSALYFCASSVGGRREYNTGELFFGEGSRLTVL.